This T cell receptor (beta chain) was profiled in a study of shared clonotypes between healthy human individuals. Study-wide findings and caveats: Even with large depth, rarefaction showed that sorted-subset sequencing was incomplete.

Naive CD8 populations comprised CD45RO-negative cells positively selected for CCR7, excluding terminally differentiated effector memory CD45RA+ cells. The sorted-subset replicate PCRs were given around 190 ng DNA, which is roughly 30,000 T cell genomes. Method: immunoSEQ multiplex PCR; TCRdb's copy keeps in-frame clones and lacks some. Seen here are some 2.1 million clones, approximately 94% observed once, and the top ten hold 1% to 1.3%. Trimming removed 0 bases at V and 4 bases at J, with 13 bases between. This CDR3 is 15 amino acids long. Germline CDR1 and CDR2: LGHNA and YSLEER. With respect to this clone: Its antigen remains unknown. The sample carries other DNA sequences with the same CDR3.

The chain joins TRBV4-3 to TRBJ2-7; a weak D match, TRBD1 (6 bases). The material sequenced was naive CD8+ T cells sorted from blood. The source is a man younger than 35 in good health. CDR3 nucleotides: TGCGCCAGCAGCCAAGATGAGGGTCAGGGGTACGAGCAGTACTTC. It encodes CASSQDEGQGYEQYF.